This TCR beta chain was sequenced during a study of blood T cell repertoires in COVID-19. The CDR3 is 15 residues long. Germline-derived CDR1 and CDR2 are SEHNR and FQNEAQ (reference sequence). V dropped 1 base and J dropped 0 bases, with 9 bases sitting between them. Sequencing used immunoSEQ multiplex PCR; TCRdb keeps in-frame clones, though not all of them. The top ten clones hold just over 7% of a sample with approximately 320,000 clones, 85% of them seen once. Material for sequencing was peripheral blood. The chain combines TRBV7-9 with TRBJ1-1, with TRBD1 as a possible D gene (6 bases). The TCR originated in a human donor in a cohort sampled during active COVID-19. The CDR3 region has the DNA TGTGCCAGCAGCTTAGGGGACATAATGAACACTGAAGCTTTCTTT. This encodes CASSLGDIMNTEAFF.